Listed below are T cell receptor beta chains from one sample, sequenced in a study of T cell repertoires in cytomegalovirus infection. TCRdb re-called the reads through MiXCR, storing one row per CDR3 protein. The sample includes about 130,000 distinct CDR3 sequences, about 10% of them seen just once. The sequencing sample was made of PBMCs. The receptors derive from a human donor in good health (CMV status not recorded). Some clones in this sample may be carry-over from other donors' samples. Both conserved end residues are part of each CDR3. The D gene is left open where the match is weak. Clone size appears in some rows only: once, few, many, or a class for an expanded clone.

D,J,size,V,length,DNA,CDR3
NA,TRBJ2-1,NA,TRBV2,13,TGTGCCAGCAGGGCAGGGGACCACAATGAGCAGTTCTTC,CASRAGDHNEQFF
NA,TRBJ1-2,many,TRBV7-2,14,TGTGCCAGCAGCTCGAATATTAACGCGGGGGGCTACACCTTC,CASSSNINAGGYTF
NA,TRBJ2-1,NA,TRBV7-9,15,TGTGCCAGCAGCTCCTCCCGGATGGTGAGGAATGAGCAGTTCTTC,CASSSSRMVRNEQFF
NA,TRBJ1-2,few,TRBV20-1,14,TGCAGTGCTAGAGATGGGACGGGGAGGCATGGCTACACCTTC,CSARDGTGRHGYTF
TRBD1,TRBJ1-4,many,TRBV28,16,TGTGCCAGCAGTCGTCCGGGACAGGGATTGAATGAAAAACTGTTTTTT,CASSRPGQGLNEKLFF
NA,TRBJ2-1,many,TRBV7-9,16,TGTGCCAGCAGCTTGGGGGGGGGGCTCTCGTACAATGAGCAGTTCTTC,CASSLGGGLSYNEQFF
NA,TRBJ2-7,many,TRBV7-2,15,TGTGCCAGCAGCTTATGGGCAGGGGAAATATACGAGCAGTACTTC,CASSLWAGEIYEQYF
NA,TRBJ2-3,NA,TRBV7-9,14,TGTGCCAGCAGCTCCCCCCCTTTGGCAGATACGCAGTATTTT,CASSSPPLADTQYF
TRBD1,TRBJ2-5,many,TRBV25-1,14,TGTGCCAGCAGTATAGGGGGCCCCCAAGAGACCCAGTACTTC,CASSIGGPQETQYF
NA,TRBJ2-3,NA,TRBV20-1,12,TGCAGTGCTAGAGCCCCAGGAGATACGCAGTATTTT,CSARAPGDTQYF
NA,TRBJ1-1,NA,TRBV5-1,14,TGCGCCAGCAGCGACGAACTCCCGAACACTGAAGCTTTCTTT,CASSDELPNTEAFF
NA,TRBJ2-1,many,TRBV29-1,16,TGCAGCGTCAAAAGGGGCATGTTGATAACCTACAATGAGCAGTTCTTC,CSVKRGMLITYNEQFF
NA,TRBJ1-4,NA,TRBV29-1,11,TGCAGCGCGATTAGCCTTGGGAAACTGTTTTTT,CSAISLGKLFF
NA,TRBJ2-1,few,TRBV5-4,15,TGTGCCAGCAGCTTGGGACCAGGGGTCGGTGGTGAGCAGTTCTTC,CASSLGPGVGGEQFF
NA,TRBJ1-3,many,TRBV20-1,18,TGCAGTGCTAGTGCATCTTTCCGGGGTCTAAAAGAGGAGAACACCATATATTTT,CSASASFRGLKEENTIYF
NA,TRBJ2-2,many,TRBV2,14,TGTGCCAGCAGTGGCAGGGTCGACACCGGGGAGCTGTTTTTT,CASSGRVDTGELFF
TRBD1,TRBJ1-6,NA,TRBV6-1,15,TGTGCCAGCAGCTCCGGGACAGGGACGTATTCACCCCTCCACTTT,CASSSGTGTYSPLHF
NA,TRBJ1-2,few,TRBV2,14,TGTGCCAGCAGTGGGGACACCTATAACTATGGCTACACCTTC,CASSGDTYNYGYTF
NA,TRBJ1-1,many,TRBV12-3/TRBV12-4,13,TGTGCCAGCAGTTCAATTCAGGGGACTGAAGCTTTCTTT,CASSSIQGTEAFF
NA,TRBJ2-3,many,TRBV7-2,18,TGTGCCAGCAGCTCTTTAGTCGCCAGGGGAGGTGGGCCAGATACGCAGTATTTT,CASSSLVARGGGPDTQYF
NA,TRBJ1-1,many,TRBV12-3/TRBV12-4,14,TGTGCCAGCAGTTTCCGGGTACAAAACACTGAAGCTTTCTTT,CASSFRVQNTEAFF
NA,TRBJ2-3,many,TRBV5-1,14,TGCGCCAGCAGCTCGGCCGGGTACACAGATACGCAGTATTTT,CASSSAGYTDTQYF
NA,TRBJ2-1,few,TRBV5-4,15,TGTGCCAGCACCCCGAGGGGGGACACTCCGTATGAGCAGTTCTTC,CASTPRGDTPYEQFF
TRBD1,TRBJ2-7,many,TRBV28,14,TGTGCCAGCAGTACCGACAGGGGGCTAGACGAGCAGTACTTC,CASSTDRGLDEQYF
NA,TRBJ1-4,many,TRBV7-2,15,TGTGCCAGCAGCTTAAGGGGCCGTATTAATGAAAAACTGTTTTTT,CASSLRGRINEKLFF
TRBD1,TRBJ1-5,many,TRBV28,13,TGTGCCAGCAGTTTCAGGGGGGATCAGCCCCAGCATTTT,CASSFRGDQPQHF
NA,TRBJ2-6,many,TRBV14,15,TGTGCCAGCAGCCAATGGGGACCCGGGGCCAACGTCCTGACTTTC,CASSQWGPGANVLTF
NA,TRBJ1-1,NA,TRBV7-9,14,TGTGCCAGCAGCCCCCAGCCCCGGAACACTGAAGCTTTCTTT,CASSPQPRNTEAFF
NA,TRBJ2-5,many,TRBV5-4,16,TGTGCCAGCAGCTTGAAGCAGGATTGGGCCGCAGAGACCCAGTACTTC,CASSLKQDWAAETQYF
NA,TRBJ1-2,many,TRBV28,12,TGTGCCAGCAGCTTGACCGGCGGAGGCTACACCTTC,CASSLTGGGYTF
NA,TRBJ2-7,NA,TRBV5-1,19,TGCGCCAGCAGCTTCCCGGAGACAGGGGAGGGTAGCGGATACTACGAGCAGTACTTC,CASSFPETGEGSGYYEQYF
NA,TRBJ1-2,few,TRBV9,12,TGTGCCAGCAGCCCCCTGGCAGGAAGCTACACCTTC,CASSPLAGSYTF
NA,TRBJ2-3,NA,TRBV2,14,TGTGCCAGCAGTGAGACAGGAGGCACAGATACGCAGTATTTT,CASSETGGTDTQYF
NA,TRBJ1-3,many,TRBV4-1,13,TGCGCCAGCAGCCAACACTCTGGAAACACCATATATTTT,CASSQHSGNTIYF
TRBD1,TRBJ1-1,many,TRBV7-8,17,TGTGCCAGCAGCCATCAGGGGTGGGACAGGGTGTTGACTGAAGCTTTCTTT,CASSHQGWDRVLTEAFF
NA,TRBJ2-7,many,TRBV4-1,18,TGCGCCAGCAGCCAAGGTCTTGGGAGCGGAAGCAGGTCCTACGAGCAGTACTTC,CASSQGLGSGSRSYEQYF
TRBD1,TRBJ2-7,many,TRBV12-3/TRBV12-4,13,TGTGCCAGCAGTTTTGGGACAGGGAGCGAGCAGTACTTC,CASSFGTGSEQYF
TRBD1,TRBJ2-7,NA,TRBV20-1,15,TGCAGTGCTAGAGAAGGGACAGGGGGCTCCTACGAGCAGTACTTC,CSAREGTGGSYEQYF
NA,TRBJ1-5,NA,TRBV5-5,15,TGTGCCAGCAGCACGTCGACAGGTCTAGATCAGCCCCAGCATTTT,CASSTSTGLDQPQHF
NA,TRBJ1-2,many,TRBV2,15,TGTGCCAGCAGTGTGTCAATGGGGGCTAACTATGGCTACACCTTC,CASSVSMGANYGYTF
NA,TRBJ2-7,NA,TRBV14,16,TGTGCCAGCAGCCAAGATCTCCGGGACCTCCCCTACGAGCAGTACTTC,CASSQDLRDLPYEQYF
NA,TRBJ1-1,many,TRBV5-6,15,TGTGCCAGCAGCTTGGCAGGGGTAAGTGGGACTGAAGCTTTCTTT,CASSLAGVSGTEAFF
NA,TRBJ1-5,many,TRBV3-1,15,TGTGCCAGCAGCCAAGAATTTGGGATGAATCAGCCCCAGCATTTT,CASSQEFGMNQPQHF
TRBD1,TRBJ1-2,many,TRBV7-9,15,TGTGCCAGCAGCTTCTCGACACAGGGGGCTTATGGCTACACCTTC,CASSFSTQGAYGYTF
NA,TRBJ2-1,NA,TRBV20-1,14,TGCAGTGCTAGATTACCCGGGATCTACAATGAGCAGTTCTTC,CSARLPGIYNEQFF
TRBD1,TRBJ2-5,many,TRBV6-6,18,TGTGCCAGCAGTGCCTCAGCCGGGACAGGGCAATTACGGGAGACCCAGTACTTC,CASSASAGTGQLRETQYF
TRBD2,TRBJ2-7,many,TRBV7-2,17,TGTGCCAGCAGCTTAGTAGTTCGGCGGGGGGGCCTAGGGGAGCAGTACTTC,CASSLVVRRGGLGEQYF
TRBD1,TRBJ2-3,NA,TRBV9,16,TGTGCCAGCAGCGTAGGGCAGGGGGCCAGCACAGATACGCAGTATTTT,CASSVGQGASTDTQYF
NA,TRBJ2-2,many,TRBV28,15,TGTGCCAGCAGTTTACCGACAGAGAACACCGGGGAGCTGTTTTTT,CASSLPTENTGELFF
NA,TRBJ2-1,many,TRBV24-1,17,TGTGCCACCAGTGTCAAGAGAGGGTCCAGCTCCTACAATGAGCAGTTCTTC,CATSVKRGSSSYNEQFF